These 18 T cell receptor beta chains were sequenced from one sample in a study of blood T cells in healthy people across ages. Next came a second PCR, run for about 7 to 12 cycles, which used a sample-barcoded 5' primer along with a J-beta primer mix. MiXCR was run by TCRdb on the 5' RACE reads, yielding one entry per CDR3 protein. The sample comprises fewer than 2,000,000 distinct CDR3 sequences, approximately 39% of which are singletons, and 20% to 25% rests with the top ten. Material for sequencing was blood. Source of these receptors: a human donor in good health.

With respect to this clonotype: At one boundary the junction diverges from the germline segment, which might be a read error. V usage is TRBV12-3 or TRBV12-4 and J usage is TRBJ2-7; the match to TRBD2 covers 12 bases. There are 14 residues in the CDR3. CDR3 sequence: CASSLAGGALGQYF. DNA of the CDR3: TGTGCCAGCAGTCTAGCGGGGGGGGCCTTGGGGCAGTACTTC.

This chain uses TRBV12-3 or TRBV12-4 with TRBJ2-2; either TRBD1 or TRBD2 may supply D (6 bases each). Trimming shortened V by 7 bases and J by 0 bases, and 12 bases separated the two germline ends. The CDR3 runs 15 residues. CDR3 sequence (DNA): TGTGCCAGCAATGCGGGGACAACGAACACCGGGGAGCTGTTTTTT. Its translation: CASNAGTTNTGELFF.

The sample holds a few counts of this clonotype. The J gene is TRBJ2-3, the V gene TRBV6-6; D is possibly TRBD2 (6 bases). With 6 bases removed from V and 4 bases from J, the gap between germline ends came to 20 bases. In germline, CDR1 is MNHNY, CDR2 SVGAGI (reference sequence). The CDR3 has 16 amino acids. The CDR3 spells CASSNDLRGLSDTQYF. CDR3 sequence (DNA): TGTGCCAGCAGCAACGACTTGCGGGGTCTTTCAGATACGCAGTATTTT.

V is TRBV7-3 and J is TRBJ2-3; D unclear. Germline V gives CDR1 SGHTA, CDR2 FQGTGA. V gave up 6 bases and J gave up 2 bases, with 12 bases separating them. The CDR3 has 14 residues. The CDR3, as DNA: TGTGCCAGCAGTAAAGCAGGAGTCACAGATACGCAGTATTTT. This codes for CASSKAGVTDTQYF.

The V call is TRBV6-2 or TRBV6-3, the J call TRBJ1-2; TRBD1 is a possible D gene (5 bases). The CDR3 totals 16 residues. The germline V gene encodes CDR1 MNHEY and CDR2 SVGEGT. V gave up 6 bases and J gave up 4 bases, with 21 bases separating them. The CDR3 bases are TGTGCCAGCAGCTCACTCCGCCGGGGGATTTTCTATGGCTACACCTTC. The encoded protein is CASSSLRRGIFYGYTF.

As concerns this clonotype: The junction shows a germline mismatch at one end, possibly a read error. This sequence joins TRBV4-1 and TRBJ2-7; TRBD2 might be the D (7 bases). The CDR3 consists of 15 residues. The germline V gene has CDR1 MGHRA and CDR2 YSYEKL. The CDR3 nucleotides read TGCGCCAGCGGCCAAGTCCCGGGGGGCCTAAACGAGCAGTACTTC. Its protein is CASGQVPGGLNEQYF.

This clonotype was picked up a small number of times. The chain recombines TRBV7-8 with TRBJ1-6; possibly TRBD1 for D (5 bases). The V and J ends lost 3 bases and 5 bases respectively, with 11 bases between them. This CDR3 spans 15 amino acids. CDR1 and CDR2 (germline): SGHVS, FQNEAQ. Here the CDR3 DNA reads TGTGCCAGCAGCTTCTGGACACAAAATAATTCACCCCTCCACTTT. As protein: CASSFWTQNNSPLHF.

This clonotype was recorded once. The V gene is TRBV7-8, the J gene TRBJ2-5, with D possibly matching TRBD1 (5 bases). With 2 bases removed from V and 4 bases from J, the gap between germline ends came to 11 bases. Per germline, CDR1 SGHVS and CDR2 FQNEAQ. The CDR3 length is 14 residues. The CDR3 sequence is CASSLNQGGETQYF. The DNA of the CDR3 is TGTGCCAGCAGCTTAAATCAGGGCGGAGAGACCCAGTACTTC. The whole variable domain, filled in from reference TRBV7-8 and TRBJ2-5, reads GAGVSQSPRYKVAKRGQDVALRCDPISGHVSLFWYQQALGQGPEFLTYFQNEAQLDKSGLPSDRFFAERPEGSVSTLKIQRTQQEDSAVYLCASSLNQGGETQYFGPGTRLLVL.

The CDR3 is CASSQDSGGGAGRREQFF. CDR3 coding DNA: TGTGCCAGCAGCCAAGATTCGGGCGGGGGGGCAGGTCGGCGTGAGCAGTTCTTC. The chain has TRBV3-1 and TRBJ2-1; TRBD2 matches at 9 bases. CDR1 and CDR2 from the germline V gene are LGHDT and YNNKEL (reference sequence). The V gene end was trimmed by 0 bases and the J gene end by 9 bases; junction bases not matched to a gene: 15. This CDR3 has 18 amino acids.

This chain connects TRBV20-1 to TRBJ1-2; 10 bases are a match to TRBD1. Trimming removed 5 bases from V and 4 bases from J; junction bases left unmatched: 10. Germline V gives CDR1 DFQATT, CDR2 SNEGSKA (reference sequence). This CDR3 region has 15 residues. CDR3 nucleotides: TGCAGTGCTTTGTCCCGGGACAGGGGATCCTATGGCTACACCTTC. Translation: CSALSRDRGSYGYTF.

V usage is TRBV9 and J usage is TRBJ2-7, with 10 positions matching TRBD1. Trimming took 3 bases from V and 1 from J; bases not matched to a gene: 7. The germline V gene has CDR1 SGDLS and CDR2 YYNGEE. CDR3 length equals 16 residues. The CDR3 DNA reads as TGTGCCAGCAGCGCCGCCGGGACAGGGGATTCCTACGAGCAGTACTTC. Its translation: CASSAAGTGDSYEQYF.

This clonotype was seen a handful of times. The V call is TRBV15, the J call TRBJ2-5; the D call may be TRBD1 or TRBD2 (5 bases each). The CDR3 is 17 residues long. Looked up from germline, CDR1 is LNHNV and CDR2 is YYDKDF (reference sequence). Between the trimmed V and J ends, which lost 0 bases and 1 base, there was a span of 15 bases. CDR3: CATSRERGYLTQETQYF. The CDR3 coding sequence is TGTGCCACCAGCAGAGAACGGGGCTACCTAACCCAAGAGACCCAGTACTTC.

This clonotype has a handful of counts. The rearrangement links TRBV4-3 to TRBJ1-1; TRBD1 might be the D (5 bases). This CDR3 region has 17 residues. The V and J ends lost 0 bases and 3 bases respectively, with 17 bases between them. Germline V CDR1 and CDR2: LGHNA, YSLEER. The CDR3 nucleotides read TGCGCCAGCAGCCAAGATGGGTTGGGGGAAGCGGACACTGAAGCTTTCTTT. This sequence encodes CASSQDGLGEADTEAFF.

The genes are TRBV6-5 and TRBJ1-2; unclear D gene. Germline V lookup: CDR1 MNHEY, CDR2 SVGAGI. CDR3 length: 14 amino acids. V gave up 2 bases and J gave up 2 bases, with 9 bases separating them. CDR3 sequence reads: CASSYVGTNYGYTF. The CDR3 DNA is TGTGCCAGCAGTTACGTGGGTACCAACTATGGCTACACCTTC.

On this clonotype: Sequence at one end of the junction differs from germline and may be a read error. The chain links TRBV7-2 to TRBJ2-1, with 8 bases lining up with TRBD1. The germline V gene encodes CDR1 SGHTA and CDR2 FQGNSA. The CDR3 runs 16 residues. The CDR3 sequence is CAGSFRQGPTCNEQFF. The CDR3 region has the DNA TGTGCCGGCAGCTTTAGACAGGGGCCAACCTGCAATGAGCAGTTCTTC.

The rearrangement links TRBV7-9 to TRBJ2-7; D not resolved. This CDR3 is 13 amino acids long. Germline loops: CDR1 SEHNR, CDR2 FQNEAQ (reference sequence). V lost 5 bases, J lost 1 base, and 9 bases lay in between. The CDR3 spells CASSQVHSYEQYF. The CDR3 nucleotides read TGTGCCAGCAGCCAAGTCCATTCCTACGAGCAGTACTTC.

This clonotype was detected a few times. V usage is TRBV29-1 and J usage is TRBJ2-5; 8 bases align to TRBD2. V was clipped by 5 bases and J by 5 bases; unmatched bases: 13. The CDR3 sequence is 15 residues long. Germline V gene lookup returns CDR1 SQVTM and CDR2 ANQGSEA. CDR3 loop: CSVSFGGVGGETQYF. The CDR3 bases are TGCAGCGTTTCCTTCGGGGGGGTTGGAGGGGAGACCCAGTACTTC. Variable domain in full (rest from reference TRBV29-1 and TRBJ2-5): SAVISQKPSRDICQRGTSLTIQCQVDSQVTMMFWYRQQPGQSLTLIATANQGSEATYESGFVIDKFPISRPNLTFSTLTVSNMSPEDSSIYLCSVSFGGVGGETQYFGPGTRLLVL.

On this clonotype itself: Here the CDR3 omits its conserved ending phenylalanine or tryptophan, so a read error is the likely source. The chain joins TRBV13 to TRBJ1-1; D gene unclear. V lost 2 bases and J lost 0, with 7 bases in between. This CDR3 region has 14 residues. The germline V gene has CDR1 PRHDT and CDR2 FYEKMQ (reference sequence). CDR3: CASSLTSMNTEAFC. The CDR3 nucleotides are TGTGCCAGCAGCTTAACCAGCATGAACACTGAAGCTTTCTGT.